This T cell receptor (beta chain) was recovered during a study of shared clonotypes between healthy human individuals. Overall study: Ranging from 18 to 49 in age, donors were a couple of women and a few men.

Study observations and caveats: Clonotype sharing across a few donors was observed for around 5% of naive CD4 clonotypes. Generally, naive subsets came out with larger estimated richness than memory subsets.

A word on this clone: The antigen is not known.

CDR1 is LNHNV, CDR2 YYDKDF, per germline (reference sequence). Trimming took off 5 bases at V and 0 bases at J, with 8 bases between the two ends. The CDR3 has 14 residues. Authors' analysis steps: Without quality scores, immunoSEQ junctional reads could not be filtered like full-length reads. The repertoire was sequenced with immunoSEQ multiplex PCR; TCRdb's copy has only in-frame clones and lacks some. That table gives V, J and clone size, and the DNA gave D and trimming. The profile covers roughly 2.4 million clones, with approximately 94% appearing a single time and 0.1% to 0.15% taken by the ten largest.

The genes are TRBV15 and TRBJ2-1, with a possible D match to TRBD2 (6 bases). The receptor comes from a man aged 18-30 years in good health. Material for sequencing was naive CD4+ T cells sorted from blood. Subset in this sample: CD45RA+ positively selected. The CDR3, as DNA: TGTGCCACCAGCGGGGGGAGCTCCTACAATGAGCAGTTCTTC. Translating gives CATSGGSSYNEQFF. Based on the CDR3 plus reference TRBV15 and TRBJ2-1, the full variable domain is DAMVIQNPRYQVTQFGKPVTLSCSQTLNHNVMYWYQQKSSQAPKLLFHYYDKDFNNEADTPDNFQSRRPNTSFCFLDIRSPGLGDTAMYLCATSGGSSYNEQFFGPGTRLTVL.